Listed below are T cell receptor beta chains from one sample, sequenced in a study of early T cells in non-severe SARS-CoV-2 infection. TCRdb re-called the 5' RACE reads with MiXCR, one entry per CDR3 protein. The sample has 70,000 or so distinct CDR3 sequences; around a tenth are singletons. The sequences come from whole blood, collected at baseline. The receptors were gathered from an adult who was a healthcare worker with PCR-confirmed SARS-CoV-2 infection or an uninfected control (not recorded which). The CDR3 runs from the conserved cysteine through the conserved F or W. A D gene is named only where the DNA matches it firmly. Clone size appears in some rows only: once, few, many, or a class for an expanded clone.

TRBV24-1	-	TRBJ2-1	-	CATSDLRDSRSSYNEQFF	TGTGCCACCAGTGATCTGCGGGACAGCCGAAGCTCCTACAATGAGCAGTTCTTC
TRBV2	medium-sized	TRBJ2-7	-	CASSDLGLSSYEQYF	TGTGCCAGCAGTGATTTGGGACTCAGCTCCTACGAGCAGTACTTC
TRBV12-3/TRBV12-4	many	TRBJ2-7	TRBD1	CASRGTGHYEQYF	TGTGCCAGCAGGGGGACAGGCCACTACGAGCAGTACTTC
TRBV7-2	many	TRBJ1-1	TRBD1	CASSLVGGSEAFF	TGTGCCAGCAGCTTAGTAGGGGGCTCTGAAGCTTTCTTT
TRBV4-3	-	TRBJ2-5	TRBD1	CASSQDWEGGETQYF	TGCGCCAGCAGCCAAGATTGGGAAGGGGGCGAGACCCAGTACTTC
TRBV12-3/TRBV12-4	many	TRBJ1-3	-	CASSPGQTLSGNTIYF	TGTGCCAGCAGTCCAGGGCAGACACTCTCTGGAAACACCATATATTTT
TRBV7-2	-	TRBJ2-7	-	CASSLDQVYEQYF	TGTGCCAGCAGCTTGGACCAAGTCTACGAGCAGTACTTC
TRBV10-3	-	TRBJ2-2	TRBD1	CAIRRTGGSNTGELFF	TGTGCCATCAGGAGGACAGGGGGGTCCAACACCGGGGAGCTGTTTTTT
TRBV2	few	TRBJ2-3	-	CATKPQGGRADTQYF	TGTGCCACCAAACCCCAGGGGGGGCGAGCAGATACGCAGTATTTT
TRBV12-3/TRBV12-4	-	TRBJ1-3	TRBD1	CASSFQQGTSTIYF	TGTGCCAGCAGTTTTCAACAGGGGACAAGCACCATATATTTT
TRBV18	few	TRBJ2-7	-	CASSPERTDEQYF	TGTGCCAGCTCACCAGAAAGGACTGACGAGCAGTACTTC
TRBV4-1	few	TRBJ1-3	-	CASSATGGATSGNTIYF	TGCGCCAGCAGCGCAACTGGGGGGGCCACCTCTGGAAACACCATATATTTT
TRBV5-4	-	TRBJ2-6	TRBD1	CASRPSGTGLSGANVLTF	TGTGCCAGCAGACCTTCCGGGACAGGACTCTCTGGGGCCAACGTCCTGACTTTC
TRBV29-1	-	TRBJ2-3	-	CSSSESRGPVEPGTDTQYF	TGCAGCTCTTCTGAGAGTCGCGGCCCTGTTGAACCCGGCACAGATACGCAGTATTTT
TRBV4-3	-	TRBJ1-3	-	CASSQDKASGNTIYF	TGCGCCAGCAGCCAAGATAAGGCCTCTGGAAACACCATATATTTT
TRBV19	-	TRBJ1-1	-	CASSILVEGRTEAFF	TGTGCCAGTAGTATCCTGGTGGAGGGGAGGACTGAAGCTTTCTTT
TRBV30	few	TRBJ1-1	-	CAWDDRRNTEAFF	TGTGCCTGGGATGACAGGAGGAACACTGAAGCTTTCTTT
TRBV5-8	many	TRBJ2-3	-	CASSLGQSSTDTQYF	TGTGCCAGCAGCTTGGGGCAGTCCAGCACAGATACGCAGTATTTT
TRBV30	-	TRBJ2-3	-	CAWSLGSTDTQYF	TGTGCCTGGAGTTTAGGTAGCACAGATACGCAGTATTTT
TRBV2	-	TRBJ2-3	-	CASKGGTDTQYF	TGTGCCAGCAAAGGCGGCACAGATACGCAGTATTTT
TRBV5-6	-	TRBJ1-4	-	CASSLGPRLFF	TGTGCCAGCAGCCTGGGACCCCGGCTGTTTTTT
TRBV5-8	few	TRBJ1-2	-	CASSFFGARYGYTF	TGTGCCAGCAGCTTTTTTGGGGCTAGGTATGGCTACACCTTC
TRBV11-2	-	TRBJ2-7	-	CASSPIGTAGGQYF	TGTGCCAGCAGCCCTATAGGCACTGCCGGTGGGCAGTACTTC
TRBV18	few	TRBJ2-7	TRBD1	CASSRTGTGSYEQYF	TGTGCCAGCTCAAGAACCGGGACAGGTTCCTACGAGCAGTACTTC
TRBV12-3/TRBV12-4	few	TRBJ2-4	TRBD2	CASFPGGNIQYF	TGTGCCAGCTTCCCCGGGGGGAACATTCAGTACTTC
TRBV2	few	TRBJ2-2	-	CASLGLENTGELFF	TGTGCCAGCTTGGGACTTGAGAACACCGGGGAGCTGTTTTTT
TRBV3-1	-	TRBJ1-1	TRBD1	CASSLLTGMNTEAFF	TGTGCCAGCAGCCTCTTGACAGGGATGAACACTGAAGCTTTCTTT
TRBV12-3/TRBV12-4	-	TRBJ2-6	-	CASSLDPGRLSGANVLTF	TGTGCCAGCAGTTTAGACCCCGGGCGGCTCTCTGGGGCCAACGTCCTGACTTTC
TRBV12-3/TRBV12-4	-	TRBJ1-1	TRBD1	CATRQGAFPEAFF	TGTGCCACCCGCCAGGGGGCTTTCCCTGAAGCTTTCTTT
TRBV7-2	few	TRBJ2-5	-	CASSFPDEAQETQYF	TGTGCCAGCAGCTTCCCCGACGAAGCTCAAGAGACCCAGTACTTC
TRBV5-1	many	TRBJ2-5	-	CASSLDNFQETQYF	TGCGCCAGCAGCTTGGACAACTTCCAAGAGACCCAGTACTTC
TRBV29-1	many	TRBJ1-1	-	CSVAAARRAEAFF	TGCAGCGTCGCAGCGGCCCGGCGGGCTGAAGCTTTCTTT
TRBV21-1	-	TRBJ2-7	-	CARRTGTYAYEQYF	TGTGCCAGAAGAACCGGGACGTACGCCTACGAGCAGTACTTC
TRBV6-6	-	TRBJ1-3	-	CASSRKGLSGNTIYF	TGTGCCAGCAGTAGGAAAGGGTTGTCCGGAAACACCATATATTTT
TRBV14	few	TRBJ2-2	-	CASSQGGGAGELFF	TGTGCCAGCAGCCAAGGAGGGGGAGCCGGGGAGCTGTTTTTT
TRBV7-3	few	TRBJ2-2	-	CASSLGRAGELFF	TGTGCCAGCAGCTTGGGGCGGGCCGGGGAGCTGTTTTTT
TRBV4-1	many	TRBJ1-1	-	CASSQEGAQNTEAFF	TGCGCCAGCAGCCAAGAAGGGGCGCAAAACACTGAAGCTTTCTTT
TRBV12-3/TRBV12-4	few	TRBJ2-1	-	CASSLRWAKQSKAHNEQFF	TGTGCCAGCAGTTTAAGGTGGGCGAAGCAGTCAAAGGCCCACAATGAGCAGTTCTTC
TRBV11-1	few	TRBJ2-5	-	CASSLGGFRETQYF	TGTGCCAGCAGCTTGGGGGGCTTCCGAGAGACCCAGTACTTC
TRBV11-2	few	TRBJ1-1	-	CASSLDPGAKNTEAFF	TGTGCCAGCAGCTTAGACCCAGGGGCGAAGAACACTGAAGCTTTCTTT